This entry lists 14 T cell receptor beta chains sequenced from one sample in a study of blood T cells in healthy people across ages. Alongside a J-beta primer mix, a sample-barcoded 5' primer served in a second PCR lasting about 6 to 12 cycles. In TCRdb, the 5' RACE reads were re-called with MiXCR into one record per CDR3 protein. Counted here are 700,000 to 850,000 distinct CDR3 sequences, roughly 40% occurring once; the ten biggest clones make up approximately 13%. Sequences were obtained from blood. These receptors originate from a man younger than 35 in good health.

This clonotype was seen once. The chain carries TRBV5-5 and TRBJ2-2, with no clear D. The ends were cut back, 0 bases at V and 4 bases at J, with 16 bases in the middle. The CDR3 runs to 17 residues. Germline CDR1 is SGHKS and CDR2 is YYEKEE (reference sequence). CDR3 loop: CASSLGPPAGFTGELFF. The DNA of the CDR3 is TGTGCCAGCAGCTTGGGGCCCCCGGCAGGCTTCACCGGGGAGCTGTTTTTT.

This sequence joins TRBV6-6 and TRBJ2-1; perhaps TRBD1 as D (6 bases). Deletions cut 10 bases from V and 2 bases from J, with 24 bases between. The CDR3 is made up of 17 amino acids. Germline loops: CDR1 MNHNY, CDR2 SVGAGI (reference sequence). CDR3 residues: CATFAPRDKSAYNEQFF. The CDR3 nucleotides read TGTGCCACTTTCGCCCCCAGGGACAAGAGCGCCTACAATGAGCAGTTCTTC.

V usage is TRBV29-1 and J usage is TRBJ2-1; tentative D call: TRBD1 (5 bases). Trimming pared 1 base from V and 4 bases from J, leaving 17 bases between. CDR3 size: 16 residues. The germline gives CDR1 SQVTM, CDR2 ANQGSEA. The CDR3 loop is CSVEGGRQPTYNEQFF. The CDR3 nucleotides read TGCAGCGTTGAAGGGGGCAGACAGCCGACATACAATGAGCAGTTCTTC.

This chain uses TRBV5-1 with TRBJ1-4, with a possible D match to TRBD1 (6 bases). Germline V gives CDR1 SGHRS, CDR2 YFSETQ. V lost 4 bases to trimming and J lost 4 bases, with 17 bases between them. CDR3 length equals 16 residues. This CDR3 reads CASSHRSGGGNEKLFF. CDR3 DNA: TGCGCCAGCAGCCATCGCTCTGGGGGCGGTAATGAAAAACTGTTTTTT.

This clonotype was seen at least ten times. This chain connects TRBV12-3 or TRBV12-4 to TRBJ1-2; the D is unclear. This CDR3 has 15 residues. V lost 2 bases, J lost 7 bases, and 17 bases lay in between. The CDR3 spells CASSLRIWQYSGYTF. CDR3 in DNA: TGTGCCAGCAGTTTAAGGATCTGGCAATATTCTGGCTACACCTTC.

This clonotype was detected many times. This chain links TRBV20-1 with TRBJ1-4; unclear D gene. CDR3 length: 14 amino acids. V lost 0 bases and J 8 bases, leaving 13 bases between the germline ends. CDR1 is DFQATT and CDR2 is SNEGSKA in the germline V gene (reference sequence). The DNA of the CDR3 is TGCAGTGCTAGAGATCTGAGAGGCGGCGAAAAACTGTTTTTT. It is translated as CSARDLRGGEKLFF.

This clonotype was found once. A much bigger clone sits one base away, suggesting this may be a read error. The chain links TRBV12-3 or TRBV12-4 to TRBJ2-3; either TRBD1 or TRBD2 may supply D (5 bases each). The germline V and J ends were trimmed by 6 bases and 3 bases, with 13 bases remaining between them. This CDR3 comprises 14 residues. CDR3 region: CASSPGGTTDTQYF. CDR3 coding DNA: TGTGCCAGCAGCCCTGGGGGAACGACAGATACGCAGTATTTT.

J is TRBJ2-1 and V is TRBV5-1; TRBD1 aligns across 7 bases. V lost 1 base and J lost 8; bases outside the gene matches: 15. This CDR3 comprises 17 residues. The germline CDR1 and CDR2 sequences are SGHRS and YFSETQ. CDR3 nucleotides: TGCGCCAGCAGCTTGTGGTTTGACAGGGTCAGTAGCGATGAGCAGTTCTTC. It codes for CASSLWFDRVSSDEQFF.

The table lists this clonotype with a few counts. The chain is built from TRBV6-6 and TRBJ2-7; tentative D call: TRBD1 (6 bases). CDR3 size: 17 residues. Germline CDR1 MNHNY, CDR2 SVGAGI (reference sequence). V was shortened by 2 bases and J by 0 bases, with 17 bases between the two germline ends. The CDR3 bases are TGTGCCAGCAGTTACACACGGTCTGGGACAAGCTCCTACGAGCAGTACTTC. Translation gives CASSYTRSGTSSYEQYF.

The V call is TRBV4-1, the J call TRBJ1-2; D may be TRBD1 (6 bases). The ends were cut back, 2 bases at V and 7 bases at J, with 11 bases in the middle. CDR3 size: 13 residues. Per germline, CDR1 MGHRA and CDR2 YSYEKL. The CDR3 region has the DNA TGCGCCAGCAGCCAATCAGGGGCGGTTGGCTACACCTTC. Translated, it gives CASSQSGAVGYTF.

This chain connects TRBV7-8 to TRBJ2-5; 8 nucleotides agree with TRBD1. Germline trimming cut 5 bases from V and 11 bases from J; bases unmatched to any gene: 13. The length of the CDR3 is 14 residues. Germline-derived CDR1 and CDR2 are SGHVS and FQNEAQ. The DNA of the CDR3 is TGTGCCAGCAGCCTTGCCAGGGGGCCAGGTGAGCAGTACTTC. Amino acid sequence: CASSLARGPGEQYF. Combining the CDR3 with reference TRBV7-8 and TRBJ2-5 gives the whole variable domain GAGVSQSPRYKVAKRGQDVALRCDPISGHVSLFWYQQALGQGPEFLTYFQNEAQLDKSGLPSDRFFAERPEGSVSTLKIQRTQQEDSAVYLCASSLARGPGEQYFGPGTRLLVL.

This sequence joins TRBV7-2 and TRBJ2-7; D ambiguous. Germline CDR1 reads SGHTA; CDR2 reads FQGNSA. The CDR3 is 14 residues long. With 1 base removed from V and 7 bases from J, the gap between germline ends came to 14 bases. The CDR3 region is CASSLGGPLIEQYF. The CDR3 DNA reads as TGTGCCAGCAGCTTAGGTGGGCCCCTTATAGAGCAGTACTTC.

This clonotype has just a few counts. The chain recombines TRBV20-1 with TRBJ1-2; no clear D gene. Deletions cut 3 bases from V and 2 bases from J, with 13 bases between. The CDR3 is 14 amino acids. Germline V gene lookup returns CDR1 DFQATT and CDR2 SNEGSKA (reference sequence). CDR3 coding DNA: TGCAGTGCTAGTGAAGCAGTCTGGAACTATGGCTACACCTTC. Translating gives CSASEAVWNYGYTF.

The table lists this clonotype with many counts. The chain's CDR3 is CASSLGRGINQPQHF. The CDR3 DNA reads TGTGCCAGCAGTTTAGGCAGGGGGATTAATCAGCCCCAGCATTTT. The chain links TRBV12-3 or TRBV12-4 to TRBJ1-5; 7 bases fit TRBD1. V lost 1 base, J lost 4 bases, and 4 bases stayed unmatched. The CDR3 contains 15 residues.